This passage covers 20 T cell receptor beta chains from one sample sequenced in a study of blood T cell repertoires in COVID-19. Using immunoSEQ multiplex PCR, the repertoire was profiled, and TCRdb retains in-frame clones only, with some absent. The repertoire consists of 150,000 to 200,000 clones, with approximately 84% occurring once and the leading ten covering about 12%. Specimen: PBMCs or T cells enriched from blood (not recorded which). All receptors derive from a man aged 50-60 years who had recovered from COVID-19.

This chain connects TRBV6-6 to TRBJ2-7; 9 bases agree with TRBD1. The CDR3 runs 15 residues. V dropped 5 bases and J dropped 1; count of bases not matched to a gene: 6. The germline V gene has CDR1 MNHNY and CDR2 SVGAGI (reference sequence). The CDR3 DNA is TGTGCCAGCAGTCCACAACAGGGGGCGTCCTACGAGCAGTACTTC. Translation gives CASSPQQGASYEQYF.

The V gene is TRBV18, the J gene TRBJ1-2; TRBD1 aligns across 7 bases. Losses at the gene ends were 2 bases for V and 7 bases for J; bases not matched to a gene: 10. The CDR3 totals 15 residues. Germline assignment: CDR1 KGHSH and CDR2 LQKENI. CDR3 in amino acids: CASSPKKTGVFGYTF. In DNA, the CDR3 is TGTGCCAGCTCACCAAAAAAAACAGGGGTGTTTGGCTACACCTTC.

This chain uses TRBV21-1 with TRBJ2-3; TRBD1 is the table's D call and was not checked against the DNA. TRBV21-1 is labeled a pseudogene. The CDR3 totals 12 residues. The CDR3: CASPPGRNTQYF. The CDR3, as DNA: TGTGCCAGCCCCCCAGGGCGGAATACGCAGTATTTT.

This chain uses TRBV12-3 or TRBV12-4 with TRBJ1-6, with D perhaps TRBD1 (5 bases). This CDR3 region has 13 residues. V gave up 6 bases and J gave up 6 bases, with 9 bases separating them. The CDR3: CASSPQGNSPLHF. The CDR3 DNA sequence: TGTGCCAGCAGCCCGCAGGGTAATTCACCCCTCCACTTT.

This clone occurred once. CDR3 in DNA: TGTGCCAGCAGCTCGACGGGGAGACGCCTAAGACTGACTGAAGCTTTCTTT. This translates into CASSSTGRRLRLTEAFF. The chain recombines TRBV6-2 or TRBV6-3 with TRBJ1-1; D is ambiguous. Trimming left V 6 bases short and J 5 bases short, with 25 bases between. The germline CDR1 and CDR2 sequences are MNHEY and SVGEGT. CDR3 size: 17 residues.

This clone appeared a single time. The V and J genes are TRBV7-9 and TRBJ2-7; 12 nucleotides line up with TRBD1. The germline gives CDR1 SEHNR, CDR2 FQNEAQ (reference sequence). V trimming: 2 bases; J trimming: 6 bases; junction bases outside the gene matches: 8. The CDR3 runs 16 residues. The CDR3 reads CASSLLSGQGAGEQYF. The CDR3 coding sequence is TGTGCCAGCAGCTTACTGTCGGGACAGGGGGCTGGCGAGCAGTACTTC.

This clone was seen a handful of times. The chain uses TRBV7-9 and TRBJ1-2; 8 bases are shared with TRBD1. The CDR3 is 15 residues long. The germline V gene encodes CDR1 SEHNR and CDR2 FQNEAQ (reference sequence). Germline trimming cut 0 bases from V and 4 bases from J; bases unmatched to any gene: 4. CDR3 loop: CASSLADTGGYGYTF. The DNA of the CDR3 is TGTGCCAGCAGCTTAGCCGATACAGGGGGCTATGGCTACACCTTC.

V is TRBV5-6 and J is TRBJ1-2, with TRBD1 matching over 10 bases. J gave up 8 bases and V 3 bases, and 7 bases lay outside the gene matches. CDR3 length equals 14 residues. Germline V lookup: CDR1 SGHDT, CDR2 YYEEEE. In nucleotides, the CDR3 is TGTGCCAGCAGCTGGCGGGGACAGGGGCACGGCTACACCTTC. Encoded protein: CASSWRGQGHGYTF.

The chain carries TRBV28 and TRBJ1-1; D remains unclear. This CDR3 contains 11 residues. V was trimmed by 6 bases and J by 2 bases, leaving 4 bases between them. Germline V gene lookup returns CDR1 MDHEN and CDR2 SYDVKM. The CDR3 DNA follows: TGTGCCAGCAGGAGAAACACTGAAGCTTTCTTT. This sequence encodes CASRRNTEAFF.

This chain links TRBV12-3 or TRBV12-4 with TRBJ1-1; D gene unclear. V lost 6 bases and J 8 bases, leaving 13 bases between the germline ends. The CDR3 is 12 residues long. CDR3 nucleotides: TGTGCCAGCAGCACTCATAGCGAAGAAGCTTTCTTT. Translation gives CASSTHSEEAFF.

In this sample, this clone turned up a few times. CDR3 region: CASSQVGLAGRQYEQFF. CDR3 sequence (DNA): TGTGCCAGCAGCCAAGTTGGACTAGCGGGGCGACAGTATGAGCAGTTCTTC. The genes are TRBV4-2 and TRBJ2-1, with TRBD2 matching 12 bases. The CDR3 is made up of 17 amino acids. Per germline, CDR1 LGHNA and CDR2 YNFKEQ. The V gene end was trimmed by 1 base and the J gene end by 8 bases; junction bases not matched to a gene: 9.

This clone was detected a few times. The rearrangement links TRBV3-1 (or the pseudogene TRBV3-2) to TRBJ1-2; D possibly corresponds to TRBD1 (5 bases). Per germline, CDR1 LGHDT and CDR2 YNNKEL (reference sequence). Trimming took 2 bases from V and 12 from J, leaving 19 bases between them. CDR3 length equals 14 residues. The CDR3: CASSQSSAGPVHTF. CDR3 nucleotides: TGTGCCAGCAGCCAATCGTCCGCAGGGCCCGTTCACACCTTC.

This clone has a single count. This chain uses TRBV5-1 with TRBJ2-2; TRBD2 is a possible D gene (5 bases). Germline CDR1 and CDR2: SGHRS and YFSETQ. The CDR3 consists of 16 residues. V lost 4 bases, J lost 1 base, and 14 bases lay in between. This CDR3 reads CASSIREPGNTGELFF. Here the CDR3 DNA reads TGCGCCAGCAGCATCCGGGAACCAGGGAACACCGGGGAGCTGTTTTTT.

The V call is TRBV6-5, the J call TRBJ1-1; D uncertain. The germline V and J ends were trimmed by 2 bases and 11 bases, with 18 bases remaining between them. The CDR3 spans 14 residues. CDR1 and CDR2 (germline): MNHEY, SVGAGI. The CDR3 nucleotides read TGTGCCAGCAGTTACAGGTCTAGGGATGGGAGGGCTTTCTTT. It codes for CASSYRSRDGRAFF.

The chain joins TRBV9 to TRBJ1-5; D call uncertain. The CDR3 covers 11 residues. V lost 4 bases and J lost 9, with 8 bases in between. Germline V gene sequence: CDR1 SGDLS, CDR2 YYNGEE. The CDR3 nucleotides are TGTGCCAGCAGCCCCCCCGGGCCCCAGCATTTT. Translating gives CASSPPGPQHF. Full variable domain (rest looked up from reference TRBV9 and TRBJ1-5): DSGVTQTPKHLITATGQRVTLRCSPRSGDLSVYWYQQSLDQGLQFLIQYYNGEERAKGNILERFSAQQFPDLHSELNLSSLELGDSALYFCASSPPGPQHFGDGTRLSIL.

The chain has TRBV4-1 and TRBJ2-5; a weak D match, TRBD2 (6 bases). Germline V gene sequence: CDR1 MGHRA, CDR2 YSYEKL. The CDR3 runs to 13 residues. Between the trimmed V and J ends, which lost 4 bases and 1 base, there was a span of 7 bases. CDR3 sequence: CASSLGLQETQYF. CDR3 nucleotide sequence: TGCGCCAGCAGCCTGGGACTCCAAGAGACCCAGTACTTC.

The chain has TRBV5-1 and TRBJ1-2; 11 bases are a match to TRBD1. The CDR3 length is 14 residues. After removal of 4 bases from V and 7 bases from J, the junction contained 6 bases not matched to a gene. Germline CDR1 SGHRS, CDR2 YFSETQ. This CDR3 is CASSTGQGAGGYTF. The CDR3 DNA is TGCGCCAGCAGCACTGGACAGGGGGCAGGTGGCTACACCTTC.

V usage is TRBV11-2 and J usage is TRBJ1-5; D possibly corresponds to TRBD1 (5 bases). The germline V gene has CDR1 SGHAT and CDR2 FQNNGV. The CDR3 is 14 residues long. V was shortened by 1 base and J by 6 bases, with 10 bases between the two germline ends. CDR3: CASSLGTGGQPQHF. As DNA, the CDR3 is TGTGCCAGCAGCTTAGGGACGGGGGGTCAGCCCCAGCATTTT.

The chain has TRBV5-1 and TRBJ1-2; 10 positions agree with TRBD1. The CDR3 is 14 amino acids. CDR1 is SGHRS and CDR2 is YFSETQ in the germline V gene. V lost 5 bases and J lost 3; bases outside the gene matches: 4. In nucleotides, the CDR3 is TGCGCCAGCAGTCGGACAGGGGGGGACTATGGCTACACCTTC. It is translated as CASSRTGGDYGYTF. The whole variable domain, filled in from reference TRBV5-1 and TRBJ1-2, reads KAGVTQTPRYLIKTRGQQVTLSCSPISGHRSVSWYQQTPGQGLQFLFEYFSETQRNKGNFPGRFSGRQFSNSRSEMNVSTLELGDSALYLCASSRTGGDYGYTFGSGTRLTVV.

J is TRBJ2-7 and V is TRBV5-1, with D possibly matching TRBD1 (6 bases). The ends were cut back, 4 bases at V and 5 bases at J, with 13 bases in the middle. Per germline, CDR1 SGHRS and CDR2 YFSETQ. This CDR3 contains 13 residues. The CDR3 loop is CASSGTGSHEQYF. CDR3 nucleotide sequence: TGCGCCAGCAGCGGCACAGGGAGCCACGAGCAGTACTTC.